A single T cell receptor (beta chain) is shown here with its context. No antigen is known for it. The table came from immunoSEQ multiplex PCR; TCRdb's copy has only in-frame clones and leaves some out. Of 45,000 or so clones listed, around 86% are singletons. Time point of the sample: week 35, safety follow-up. Each dose of the vaccine consisted of 300 ug of mutant IDH1 20-mer peptide, with topical imiquimod. At weeks 1, 3, 5, 7, 11, 15, 19 and 23, patients received a vaccination, eight in all. The donor cohort comprised cases of new WHO grade 3 or 4 IDH1-mutant, ATRX-lost astrocytoma. This record comes from a study of a mutant IDH1 vaccine in newly diagnosed glioma. The V and J ends lost 0 bases and 3 bases, in that order; junction bases with no gene match: 4. CDR1 is LGHNA and CDR2 is YSLEER in the germline V gene. This CDR3 contains 16 residues.

This TCR derives from a woman in her 40s with glioma. Some clones in this sample may be carry-over from other donors' samples. The material was PBMCs, obtained from a glioma patient whose treatment included an IDH1 peptide vaccine. The V gene is TRBV4-3, the J gene TRBJ1-3; TRBD1 matches at 8 bases. CDR3 sequence reads: CASSQDSTGVGNTIYF. CDR3 nucleotides: TGCGCCAGCAGCCAAGATTCGACAGGGGTTGGAAACACCATATATTTT.